The rows below give T cell receptor beta chains drawn from one sample of a study of blood T cells in healthy people across ages. One entry per CDR3 protein results from TCRdb running MiXCR on the 5' RACE reads. The sample shows approximately 850,000 distinct CDR3 sequences, under 55% of them seen only once. Sequencing input: blood. These receptors all stem from a man in his 60s in good health. The CDR3 runs from the conserved cysteine through the conserved F or W. The order of the fields is D gene, clone size, V gene, J gene, CDR3 DNA, CDR3 protein. The D gene is left open where the match is weak. Not every row has a clone size; where given, it reads once, few, many or a size class.

TRBD1	-	TRBV6-5	TRBJ2-5	TGTGCCAGCAGATCGCCAGGGGGCCCAAGAGAGACCCAGTACTTC	CASRSPGGPRETQYF
TRBD2	-	TRBV20-1	TRBJ2-2	TGCAGTGCTAGAACCTCTAGCGGGGGGGTGGTCACCGGGGAGCTGTTTTTT	CSARTSSGGVVTGELFF
-	-	TRBV29-1	TRBJ2-3	TGCAGCGCCCTGACCGGGGCGGTTTCGGTGGATACGCAGTATTTT	CSALTGAVSVDTQYF
-	-	TRBV10-3	TRBJ1-2	TGTGCCATCAGCGGTAGCCATGGCTACACCTTC	CAISGSHGYTF
TRBD2	-	TRBV7-2	TRBJ2-2	TGTGCCAGCGAGACTAGCGGGGGGCCTGCGAACACCGGGGAGCTGTTTTTT	CASETSGGPANTGELFF
-	-	TRBV5-1	TRBJ2-1	TGCGCCAGCAGCTTGGTGGCTAATACAGGGAGGATTGGGCGTCAGCAGTTCTTC	CASSLVANTGRIGRQQFF
-	few	TRBV18	TRBJ1-4	TGTGCCAGCTCACCACAAATGGCAGGACCGAATGAAAAACTGTTTTTT	CASSPQMAGPNEKLFF
-	-	TRBV12-3/TRBV12-4	TRBJ1-1	TGTGCCAGCATAAGGGTTCAGAACACTGAAGCTTTCTTT	CASIRVQNTEAFF
TRBD1	-	TRBV7-6	TRBJ1-2	TGTGCCAGCAGCGCGACAGGGGGCGGCTACACCTTC	CASSATGGGYTF
TRBD2	-	TRBV6-2/TRBV6-3	TRBJ2-5	TGTGCCAGCAGTCCCGGGACTAGCGACCACCTCCAAGAGACCCAGTACTTC	CASSPGTSDHLQETQYF
-	-	TRBV10-1	TRBJ2-3	TGCGCCAGCAGTGAGTCTACCGGGTCCACAGATACGCAGTATTTT	CASSESTGSTDTQYF
-	-	TRBV20-1	TRBJ2-5	TGCAGTGCTAGAGATCCGGGGACGTACCAAGAGACCCAGTACTTC	CSARDPGTYQETQYF
-	-	TRBV12-3/TRBV12-4	TRBJ2-7	TGTGCCAGCAGTTTATCCAACGAGCAGTACTTC	CASSLSNEQYF
-	few	TRBV20-1	TRBJ2-4	TGCAGTGCTAGAAACCCCGGGTCCAAAAACATTCAGTACTTC	CSARNPGSKNIQYF
-	-	TRBV6-5	TRBJ2-3	TGTGCCAGCAAAGCGGACCGCACAGATACGCAGTATTTT	CASKADRTDTQYF
-	many	TRBV6-1	TRBJ1-1	TGTGCCAGCAGCAAAGAGGACGGAGGAGCAGGAGCTTTCTTT	CASSKEDGGAGAFF
-	-	TRBV6-1	TRBJ2-1	TGTGCCAGCAGTGAATCTCGGGGAACCAATGAGCAGTTCTTC	CASSESRGTNEQFF
TRBD1	few	TRBV7-2	TRBJ2-5	TGTGCCAGCAGCTCGAACAGGGGGGTGCAGTACTTC	CASSSNRGVQYF
-	-	TRBV24-1	TRBJ1-1	TGTGCCACCAGTGATGAGTGGGACACTGAAGCTTTCTTT	CATSDEWDTEAFF
TRBD2	many	TRBV28	TRBJ2-1	TGTGCCAGCAGTCCGTCTAGCGGGGGTATGGGGAATGAGCAGTTCTTC	CASSPSSGGMGNEQFF
-	few	TRBV12-3/TRBV12-4	TRBJ2-7	TGTGCCAGCACCGTGTCAGGGGCTTCGTACGAGCAGTACTTC	CASTVSGASYEQYF
TRBD1	-	TRBV13	TRBJ2-5	TGTGCCAGCAGCTTAGGGGTAGGGACAGCGGAATTGAAGACCCAGTACTTC	CASSLGVGTAELKTQYF
-	-	TRBV7-9	TRBJ2-7	TGTGCCAGCACCCAGAGCTACGAGCAGTACTTC	CASTQSYEQYF